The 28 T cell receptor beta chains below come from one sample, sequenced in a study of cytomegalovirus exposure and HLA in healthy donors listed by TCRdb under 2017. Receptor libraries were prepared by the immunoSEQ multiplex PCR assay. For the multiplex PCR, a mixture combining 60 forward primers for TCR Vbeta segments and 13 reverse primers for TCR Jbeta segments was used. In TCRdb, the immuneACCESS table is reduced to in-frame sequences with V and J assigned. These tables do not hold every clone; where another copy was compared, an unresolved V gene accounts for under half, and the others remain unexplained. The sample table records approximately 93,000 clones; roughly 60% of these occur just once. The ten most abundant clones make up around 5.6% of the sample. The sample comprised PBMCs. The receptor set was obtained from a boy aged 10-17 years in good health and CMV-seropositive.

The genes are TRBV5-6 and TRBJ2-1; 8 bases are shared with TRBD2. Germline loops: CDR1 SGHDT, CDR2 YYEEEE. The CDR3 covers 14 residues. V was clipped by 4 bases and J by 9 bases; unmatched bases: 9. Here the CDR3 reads CASSPRGGSPEQFF. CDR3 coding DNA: TGTGCCAGCAGCCCCCGCGGGGGGTCGCCTGAGCAGTTCTTC.

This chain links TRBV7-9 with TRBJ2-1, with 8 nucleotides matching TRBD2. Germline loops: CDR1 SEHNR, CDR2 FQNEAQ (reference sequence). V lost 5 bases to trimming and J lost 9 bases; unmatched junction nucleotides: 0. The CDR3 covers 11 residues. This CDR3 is CASSREGEQFF. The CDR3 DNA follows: TGTGCCAGCAGCCGGGAGGGTGAGCAGTTCTTC.

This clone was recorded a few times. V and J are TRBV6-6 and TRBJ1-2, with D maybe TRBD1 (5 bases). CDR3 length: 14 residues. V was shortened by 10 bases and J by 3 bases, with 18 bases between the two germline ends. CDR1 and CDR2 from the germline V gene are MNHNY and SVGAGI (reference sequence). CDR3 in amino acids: CATRDRHLDYGYTF. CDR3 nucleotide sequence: TGTGCCACCCGAGACAGACACCTCGACTATGGCTACACCTTC.

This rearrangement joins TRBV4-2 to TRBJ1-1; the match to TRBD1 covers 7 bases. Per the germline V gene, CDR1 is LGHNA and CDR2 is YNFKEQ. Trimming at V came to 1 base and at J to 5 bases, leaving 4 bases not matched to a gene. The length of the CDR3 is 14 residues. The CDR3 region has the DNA TGTGCCAGCAGCCAAGGGCACAGGGGAACTGAAGCTTTCTTT. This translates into CASSQGHRGTEAFF.

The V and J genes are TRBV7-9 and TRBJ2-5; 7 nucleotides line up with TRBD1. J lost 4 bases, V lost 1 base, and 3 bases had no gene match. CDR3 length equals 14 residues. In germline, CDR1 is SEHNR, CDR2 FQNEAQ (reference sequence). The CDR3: CASSLVRDRETQYF. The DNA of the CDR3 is TGTGCCAGCAGCTTAGTAAGGGACAGAGAGACCCAGTACTTC.

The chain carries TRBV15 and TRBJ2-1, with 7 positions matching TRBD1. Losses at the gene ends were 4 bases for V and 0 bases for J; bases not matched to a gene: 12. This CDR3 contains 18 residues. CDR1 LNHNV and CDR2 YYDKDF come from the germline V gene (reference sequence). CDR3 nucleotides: TGTGCCACCAGCACAATCGGGACAGATCTTTTCTCCTACAATGAGCAGTTCTTC. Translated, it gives CATSTIGTDLFSYNEQFF.

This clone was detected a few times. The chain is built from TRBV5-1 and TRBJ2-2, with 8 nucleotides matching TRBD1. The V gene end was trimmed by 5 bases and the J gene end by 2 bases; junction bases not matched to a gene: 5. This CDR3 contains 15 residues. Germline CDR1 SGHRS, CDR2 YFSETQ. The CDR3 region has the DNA TGCGCCAGCAGTCATGACAGGGGCAACACCGGGGAGCTGTTTTTT. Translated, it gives CASSHDRGNTGELFF.

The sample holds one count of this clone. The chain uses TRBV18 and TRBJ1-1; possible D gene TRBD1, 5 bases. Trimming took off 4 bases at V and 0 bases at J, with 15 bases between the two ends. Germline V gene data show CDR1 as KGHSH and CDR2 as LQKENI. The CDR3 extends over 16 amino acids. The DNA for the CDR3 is TGTGCCAGCTCACAGGGGTACCGGGGGTTGAACACTGAAGCTTTCTTT. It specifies CASSQGYRGLNTEAFF.

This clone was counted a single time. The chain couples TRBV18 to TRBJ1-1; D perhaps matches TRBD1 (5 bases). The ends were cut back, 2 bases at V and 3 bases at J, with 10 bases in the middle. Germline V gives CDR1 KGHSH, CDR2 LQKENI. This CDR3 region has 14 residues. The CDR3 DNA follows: TGTGCCAGCTCACCATGGACATCCGACACTGAAGCTTTCTTT. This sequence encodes CASSPWTSDTEAFF.

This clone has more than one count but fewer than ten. As DNA, the CDR3 is TGTGCCAGTAGTTTCGGGACAGGCAATCAGCCCCAGCATTTT. Protein sequence: CASSFGTGNQPQHF. The rearrangement uses TRBV19 and TRBJ1-5; 7 nucleotides agree with TRBD1. This CDR3 contains 14 residues. The germline V gene has CDR1 LNHDA and CDR2 SQIVND (reference sequence). The ends lost 5 bases at V and 2 bases at J; junction bases unmatched: 3.

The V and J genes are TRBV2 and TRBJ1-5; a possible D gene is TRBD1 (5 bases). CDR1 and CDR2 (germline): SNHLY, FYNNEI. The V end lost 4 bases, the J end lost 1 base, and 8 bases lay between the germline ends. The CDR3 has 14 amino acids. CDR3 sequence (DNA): TGTGCCAGCAGTGGGCAGGGAAGCAATCAGCCCCAGCATTTT. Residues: CASSGQGSNQPQHF. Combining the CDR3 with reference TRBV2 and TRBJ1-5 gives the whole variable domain EPEVTQTPSHQVTQMGQEVILRCVPISNHLYFYWYRQILGQKVEFLVSFYNNEISEKSEIFDDQFSVERPDGSNFTLKIRSTKLEDSAMYFCASSGQGSNQPQHFGDGTRLSIL.

The CDR3 region is CASSESWAGGPTEQFF. The CDR3 region has the DNA TGTGCCAGCAGTGAAAGCTGGGCAGGGGGGCCTACTGAGCAGTTCTTC. This chain uses TRBV25-1 with TRBJ2-1; maybe TRBD1 (7 bases). Germline CDR1 and CDR2: MGHDK and SYGVNS. This CDR3 is built from 16 residues. The V end lost 2 bases, the J end lost 9 bases, and 20 bases lay between the germline ends.

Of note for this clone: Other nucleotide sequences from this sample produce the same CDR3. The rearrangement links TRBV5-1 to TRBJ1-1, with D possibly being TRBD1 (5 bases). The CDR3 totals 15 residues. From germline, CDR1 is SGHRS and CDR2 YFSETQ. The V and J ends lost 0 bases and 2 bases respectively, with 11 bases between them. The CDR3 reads CASSLVGQGNTEAFF. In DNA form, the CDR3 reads TGCGCCAGCAGCTTGGTAGGGCAGGGTAACACTGAAGCTTTCTTT.

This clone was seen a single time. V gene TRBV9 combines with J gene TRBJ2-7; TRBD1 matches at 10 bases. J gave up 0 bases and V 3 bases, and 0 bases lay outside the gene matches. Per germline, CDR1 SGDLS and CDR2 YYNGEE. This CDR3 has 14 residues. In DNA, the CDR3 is TGTGCCAGCAGCGGGACAGGGGGCTCCTACGAGCAGTACTTC. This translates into CASSGTGGSYEQYF. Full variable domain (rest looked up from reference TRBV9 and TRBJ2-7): DSGVTQTPKHLITATGQRVTLRCSPRSGDLSVYWYQQSLDQGLQFLIQYYNGEERAKGNILERFSAQQFPDLHSELNLSSLELGDSALYFCASSGTGGSYEQYFGPGTRLTVT.

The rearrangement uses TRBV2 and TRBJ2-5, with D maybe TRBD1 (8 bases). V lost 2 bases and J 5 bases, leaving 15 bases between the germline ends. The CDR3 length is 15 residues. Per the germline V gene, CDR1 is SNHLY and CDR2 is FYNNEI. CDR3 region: CASSELTGGDETQYF. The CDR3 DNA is TGTGCCAGCAGTGAATTAACAGGGGGGGATGAGACCCAGTACTTC. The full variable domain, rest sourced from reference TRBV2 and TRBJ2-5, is EPEVTQTPSHQVTQMGQEVILRCVPISNHLYFYWYRQILGQKVEFLVSFYNNEISEKSEIFDDQFSVERPDGSNFTLKIRSTKLEDSAMYFCASSELTGGDETQYFGPGTRLLVL.

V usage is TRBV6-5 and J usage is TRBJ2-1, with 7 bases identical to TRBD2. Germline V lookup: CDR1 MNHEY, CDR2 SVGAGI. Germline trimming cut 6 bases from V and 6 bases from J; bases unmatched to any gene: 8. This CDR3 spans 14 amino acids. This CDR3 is CASRDWGGFNEQFF. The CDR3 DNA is TGTGCCAGCAGAGACTGGGGGGGGTTCAATGAGCAGTTCTTC.

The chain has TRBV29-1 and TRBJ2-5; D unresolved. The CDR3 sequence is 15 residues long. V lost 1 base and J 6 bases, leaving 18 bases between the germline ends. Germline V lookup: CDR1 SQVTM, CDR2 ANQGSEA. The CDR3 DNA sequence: TGCAGCGTTGAAGCGTCATTATTGGGCATCAAGACCCAGTACTTC. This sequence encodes CSVEASLLGIKTQYF. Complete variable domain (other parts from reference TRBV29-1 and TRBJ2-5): SAVISQKPSRDICQRGTSLTIQCQVDSQVTMMFWYRQQPGQSLTLIATANQGSEATYESGFVIDKFPISRPNLTFSTLTVSNMSPEDSSIYLCSVEASLLGIKTQYFGPGTRLLVL.

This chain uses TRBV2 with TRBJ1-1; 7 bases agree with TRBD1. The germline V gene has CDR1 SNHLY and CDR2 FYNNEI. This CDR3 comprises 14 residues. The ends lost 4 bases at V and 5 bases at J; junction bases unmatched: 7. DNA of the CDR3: TGTGCCAGCAGTGTAAGACAGGGTTATACTGAAGCTTTCTTT. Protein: CASSVRQGYTEAFF.

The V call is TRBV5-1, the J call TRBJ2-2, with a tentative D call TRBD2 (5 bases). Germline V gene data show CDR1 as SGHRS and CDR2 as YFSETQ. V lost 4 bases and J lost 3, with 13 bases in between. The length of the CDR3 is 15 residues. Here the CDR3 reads CASSPAGTDTGELFF. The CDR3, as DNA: TGCGCCAGCAGCCCCGCGGGCACCGACACCGGGGAGCTGTTTTTT.

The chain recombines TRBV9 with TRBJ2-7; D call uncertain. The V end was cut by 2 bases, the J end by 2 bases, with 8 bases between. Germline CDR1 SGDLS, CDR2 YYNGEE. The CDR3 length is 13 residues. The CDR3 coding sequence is TGTGCCAGCAGCGTTTCCCCCACCTACGAGCAGTACTTC. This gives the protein CASSVSPTYEQYF.

Written as DNA, the CDR3 is TGTGCCAGTAGTATTAGGGGAACCAACACTGAAGCTTTCTTT. It yields the protein CASSIRGTNTEAFF. The V gene is TRBV19, the J gene TRBJ1-1; D possibly corresponds to TRBD1 (5 bases). V lost 3 bases, J lost 2 bases, and 10 bases lay in between. The CDR3 is made up of 14 amino acids. The germline CDR1 and CDR2 sequences are LNHDA and SQIVND (reference sequence).

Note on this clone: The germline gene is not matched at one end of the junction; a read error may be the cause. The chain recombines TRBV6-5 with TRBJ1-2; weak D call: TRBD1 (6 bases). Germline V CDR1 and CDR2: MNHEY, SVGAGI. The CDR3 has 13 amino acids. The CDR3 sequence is CASCETGDYGYPF. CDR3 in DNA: TGTGCCAGTTGCGAGACAGGAGATTATGGCTACCCCTTC.

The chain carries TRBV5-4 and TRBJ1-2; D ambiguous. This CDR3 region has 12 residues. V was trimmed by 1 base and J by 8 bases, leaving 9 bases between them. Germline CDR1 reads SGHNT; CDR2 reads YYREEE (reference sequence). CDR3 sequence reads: CASSLHGVGYTF. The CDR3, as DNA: TGTGCCAGCAGCTTGCACGGGGTCGGCTACACCTTC.

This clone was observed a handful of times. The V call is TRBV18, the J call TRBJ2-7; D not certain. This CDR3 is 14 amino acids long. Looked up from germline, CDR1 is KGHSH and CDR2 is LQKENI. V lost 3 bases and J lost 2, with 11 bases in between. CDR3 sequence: CASSPDLQAYEQYF. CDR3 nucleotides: TGTGCCAGCTCACCCGACTTACAAGCCTACGAGCAGTACTTC.

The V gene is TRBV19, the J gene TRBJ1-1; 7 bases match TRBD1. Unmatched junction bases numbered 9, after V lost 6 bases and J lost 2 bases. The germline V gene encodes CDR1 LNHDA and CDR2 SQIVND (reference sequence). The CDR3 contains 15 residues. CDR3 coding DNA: TGTGCCAGTAGCACACAGGGGATCAGTAACACTGAAGCTTTCTTT. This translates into CASSTQGISNTEAFF.

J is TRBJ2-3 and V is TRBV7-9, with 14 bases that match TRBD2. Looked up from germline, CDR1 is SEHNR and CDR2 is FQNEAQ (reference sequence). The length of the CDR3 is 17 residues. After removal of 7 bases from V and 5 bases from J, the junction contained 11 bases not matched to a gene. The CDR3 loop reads CASTDSGLAGVRDTQYF. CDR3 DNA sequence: TGTGCCAGCACTGACTCGGGACTAGCGGGAGTGAGAGATACGCAGTATTTT.

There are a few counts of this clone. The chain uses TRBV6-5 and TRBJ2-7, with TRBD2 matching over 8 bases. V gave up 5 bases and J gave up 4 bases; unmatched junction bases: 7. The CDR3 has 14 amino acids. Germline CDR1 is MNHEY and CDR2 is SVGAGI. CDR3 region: CASSRRGGPYEQYF. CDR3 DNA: TGTGCCAGCAGTCGTCGGGGGGGGCCGTACGAGCAGTACTTC.

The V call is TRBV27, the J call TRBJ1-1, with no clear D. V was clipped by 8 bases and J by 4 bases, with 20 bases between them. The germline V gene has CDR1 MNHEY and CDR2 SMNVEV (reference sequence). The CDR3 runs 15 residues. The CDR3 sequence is CASPLTGFPFTEAFF. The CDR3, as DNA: TGTGCCAGCCCTTTAACCGGTTTTCCCTTCACTGAAGCTTTCTTT.